The 12 T cell receptor beta chains below were found in one sample sequenced in a study of shared clonotypes between healthy human individuals. Repertoires were generated with immunoSEQ multiplex PCR, while TCRdb's copy carries only in-frame clones and drops some. The sample lists around 2.3 million clones; around 95% were seen once. Sequencing was performed on naive CD4+ T cells sorted from blood. The subset here: CD45RA+ positively selected. These receptors were collected from a man younger than 35 in good health.

The J gene is TRBJ2-7, the V gene TRBV9; 8 bases line up with TRBD2. The CDR3 is 14 amino acids. V trimming: 4 bases; J trimming: 3 bases; junction bases outside the gene matches: 6. Germline V gives CDR1 SGDLS, CDR2 YYNGEE. For the CDR3, the DNA is TGTGCCAGCAGCCGGGGTAGCGGGGACTACGAGCAGTACTTC. Its protein is CASSRGSGDYEQYF.

The chain carries TRBV25-1 and TRBJ1-5, with 8 positions matching TRBD1. This CDR3 has 15 residues. V lost 3 bases and J lost 3; bases outside the gene matches: 4. Germline lookup yields CDR1 MGHDK and CDR2 SYGVNS. This CDR3 is CASSDSGGNNQPQHF. The CDR3 bases are TGTGCCAGCAGTGATTCAGGGGGCAACAATCAGCCCCAGCATTTT.

This clone showed up just once. V gene TRBV10-3 combines with J gene TRBJ1-1, with D unresolved. This CDR3 is built from 14 residues. Trimming pared 4 bases from V and 1 base from J, leaving 10 bases between. Germline loops: CDR1 ENHRY, CDR2 SYGVKD. CDR3 in amino acids: CAISAATENTEAFF. As DNA, the CDR3 is TGTGCCATCAGTGCTGCGACGGAGAACACTGAAGCTTTCTTT.

The rearrangement links TRBV9 to TRBJ2-5; 7 positions match TRBD2. The junction had 6 bases not matched to a gene; V was cut back by 0 bases and J by 1 base. The CDR3 consists of 16 residues. Germline V gene sequence: CDR1 SGDLS, CDR2 YYNGEE. DNA of the CDR3: TGTGCCAGCAGCGTAGTTTCTAGCGGCCCCCAAGAGACCCAGTACTTC. Protein sequence: CASSVVSSGPQETQYF.

The chain uses TRBV15 and TRBJ1-1; D not resolved. V dropped 0 bases and J dropped 5 bases, with 16 bases sitting between them. CDR1 is LNHNV and CDR2 is YYDKDF in the germline V gene (reference sequence). This CDR3 is built from 16 residues. The CDR3 reads CATSRDAVGVGTEAFF. CDR3 nucleotides: TGTGCCACCAGCAGAGATGCCGTTGGTGTTGGAACTGAAGCTTTCTTT.

This chain uses TRBV28 with TRBJ2-7; D possibly corresponds to TRBD2 (7 bases). This CDR3 spans 15 amino acids. The germline V and J ends were trimmed by 2 bases and 2 bases, with 13 bases remaining between them. Germline V gene lookup returns CDR1 MDHEN and CDR2 SYDVKM. The CDR3 reads CASSLIQGGAYEQYF. For the CDR3, the DNA is TGTGCCAGCAGTTTAATCCAAGGGGGGGCCTACGAGCAGTACTTC.

This clone was seen a single time. The chain employs TRBV7-3 and TRBJ1-1; perhaps TRBD1 as D (5 bases). V lost 3 bases and J 0 bases, leaving 8 bases between the germline ends. CDR1 and CDR2 from the germline V gene are SGHTA and FQGTGA. There are 14 residues in the CDR3. The DNA of the CDR3 is TGTGCCAGCAGCTTGAGGGGAATGAACACTGAAGCTTTCTTT. It specifies CASSLRGMNTEAFF.

Only a few counts were recorded for this clone. The chain couples TRBV18 to TRBJ1-2; the match to TRBD1 covers 7 bases. This CDR3 has 16 amino acids. Germline V gives CDR1 KGHSH, CDR2 LQKENI. The trim removed 4 bases at V and 2 bases at J, leaving 10 bases unmatched. CDR3 region: CASSQTTGLVNYGYTF. The CDR3 region has the DNA TGTGCCAGCTCACAAACGACAGGGTTAGTGAACTATGGCTACACCTTC.

V usage is TRBV7-9 and J usage is TRBJ1-1; no definite D call. In germline, CDR1 is SEHNR, CDR2 FQNEAQ (reference sequence). The CDR3 length is 14 residues. The germline V and J ends were trimmed by 2 bases and 5 bases, with 12 bases remaining between them. The CDR3 here is CASSLSPSLTEAFF. CDR3 DNA sequence: TGTGCCAGCAGCTTAAGTCCCTCCCTAACTGAAGCTTTCTTT.

This clone was picked up one time. V and J are TRBV7-2 and TRBJ2-7; 12 bases are shared with TRBD1. Trimming cost V 0 bases and J 4 bases; bases outside gene matches: 4. This CDR3 has 16 residues. Per germline, CDR1 SGHTA and CDR2 FQGNSA. The CDR3 here is CASSLAGTGGQYEQYF. In DNA form, the CDR3 reads TGTGCCAGCAGCTTAGCGGGGACAGGGGGCCAATACGAGCAGTACTTC.

The V gene is TRBV7-2, the J gene TRBJ2-7, with TRBD2 identical over 11 bases. Per germline, CDR1 SGHTA and CDR2 FQGNSA. There are 14 residues in the CDR3. V dropped 5 bases and J dropped 6; count of bases not matched to a gene: 6. CDR3 nucleotides: TGTGCCAGCAGCGCGGCGCTAGCGGGAGGCGAGCAGTACTTC. Translated, it gives CASSAALAGGEQYF.

This clone was picked up one time. J is TRBJ2-7 and V is TRBV30, with 9 bases aligning to TRBD2. CDR3 length: 14 amino acids. V lost 0 bases, J lost 6 bases, and 6 bases stayed unmatched. CDR1 is GTSNPN, CDR2 SVGIG, per germline (reference sequence). CDR3 nucleotides: TGTGCCTGGAGTGTAACTAGCGGGTCAGCCGAGCAGTACTTC. This sequence encodes CAWSVTSGSAEQYF.